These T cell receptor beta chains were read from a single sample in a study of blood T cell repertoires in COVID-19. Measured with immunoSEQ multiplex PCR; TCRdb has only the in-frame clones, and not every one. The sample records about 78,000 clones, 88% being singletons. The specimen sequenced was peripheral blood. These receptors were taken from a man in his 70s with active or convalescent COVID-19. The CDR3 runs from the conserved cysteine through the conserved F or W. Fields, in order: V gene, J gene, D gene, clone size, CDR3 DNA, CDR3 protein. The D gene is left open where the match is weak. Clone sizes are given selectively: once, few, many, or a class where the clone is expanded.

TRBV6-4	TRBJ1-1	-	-	TGTGCCAGCAGCCCACAGGGCGGGAACACTGAAGCTTTCTTT	CASSPQGGNTEAFF
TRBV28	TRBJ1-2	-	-	TGTGCCAGCAGTTTGGGGGGGCTGCGAGGCTACACCTTC	CASSLGGLRGYTF
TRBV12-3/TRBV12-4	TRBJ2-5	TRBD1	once	TGTGCCAGCAGTTCGGACAGGGAAGAGACCCAGTACTTC	CASSSDREETQYF
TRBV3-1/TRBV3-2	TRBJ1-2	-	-	TGTGCCAGCAGCCAAGGTTCTGGGGGACTGATTTATGGCTACACCTTC	CASSQGSGGLIYGYTF
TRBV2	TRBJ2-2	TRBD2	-	TGTGCCACCGAGGGACTAGCCGGGGAGCTGTTTTTT	CATEGLAGELFF
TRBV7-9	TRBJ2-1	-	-	TGTGCCAGCAGCCACGGGACTCCCCTCTCCTACAATGAGCAGTTCTTC	CASSHGTPLSYNEQFF
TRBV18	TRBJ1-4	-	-	TGTGCCAGCTCACCAGGACAGTACGGCGAAAAACTGTTTTTT	CASSPGQYGEKLFF
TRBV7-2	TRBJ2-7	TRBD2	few	TGTGCCAGCAGCTCCTTGGGACTAGCGGGAGTCTACGAGCAGTACTTC	CASSSLGLAGVYEQYF
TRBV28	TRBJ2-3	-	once	TGTGCCAGCAGTTTAGTGCAGGGGGGACAAATTACTAGCACAGATACGCAGTATTTT	CASSLVQGGQITSTDTQYF
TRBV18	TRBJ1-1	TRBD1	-	TGTGCCAGCTCACCCGGACAGGGGTACACTGAAGCTTTCTTT	CASSPGQGYTEAFF
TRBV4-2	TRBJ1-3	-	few	TGTGCCAGCAGCCGAGAAATGGGACGGGAGGGGAACACCATATATTTT	CASSREMGREGNTIYF
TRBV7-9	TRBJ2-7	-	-	TGTGCCAGCAGCTTAGGAAAGCGGAGCCCCTACGAGCAGTACTTC	CASSLGKRSPYEQYF
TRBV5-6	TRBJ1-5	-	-	TGTGCCAGCAGCCTCCGTAGGGGTGGCAATCAGCCCCAGCATTTT	CASSLRRGGNQPQHF
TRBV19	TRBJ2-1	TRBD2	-	TGTGCCAGTAGTATGAGGGAGGGTGTTTCACTCAATGAGCAGTTCTTC	CASSMREGVSLNEQFF
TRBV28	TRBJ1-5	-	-	TGTGTCGCGACAGCTTCCAATCAGCCCCAGCATTTT	CVATASNQPQHF
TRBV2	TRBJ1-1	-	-	TGTGCCAGCAGTGAAAGGCCGCGGACTGAAGCTTTCTTT	CASSERPRTEAFF
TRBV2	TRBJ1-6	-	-	TGTGCCAGTTTAGGTGGAGGGAGACAGTTCAATTCACCCCTCCACTTT	CASLGGGRQFNSPLHF
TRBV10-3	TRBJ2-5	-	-	TGTGCCATCAGTGCTCTACAGGGTAAAGAGACCCAGTACTTC	CAISALQGKETQYF
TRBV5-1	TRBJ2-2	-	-	TGCGCCAGCAGCGCCCCAAGACAGTTATCCACCGGGGAGCTGTTTTTT	CASSAPRQLSTGELFF
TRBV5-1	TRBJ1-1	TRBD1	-	TGCGCCAGCACCCTCCGGACAGGTATGAACACTGAAGCTTTCTTT	CASTLRTGMNTEAFF
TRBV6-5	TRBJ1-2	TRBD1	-	TGTGCCAGCAGTACCAGGGGGCTCTATGGCTACACCTTC	CASSTRGLYGYTF
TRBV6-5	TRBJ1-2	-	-	TGTGCCAGCGGGGCCGGAGTCTATGGCTACACCTTC	CASGAGVYGYTF
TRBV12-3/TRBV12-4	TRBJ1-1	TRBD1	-	TGTGCCAGTTTGGACAGGGGAAGCCCTGAAGCTTTCTTT	CASLDRGSPEAFF
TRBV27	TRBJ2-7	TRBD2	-	TGTGCCAGCACCGCCCATGGGACTAGCGGGGTCTCCGGGCAGTACTTC	CASTAHGTSGVSGQYF
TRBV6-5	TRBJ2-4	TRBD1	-	TGTGCCAGCAGGGACAGGGGCTCCAAAAACATTCAGTACTTC	CASRDRGSKNIQYF
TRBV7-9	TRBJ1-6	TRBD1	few	TGTGCCAGCAGGGGGACAGGGGAGCTTTCCCTCCACTTT	CASRGTGELSLHF
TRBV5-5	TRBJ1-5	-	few	TGTGCCAGCAGCTTGGCCGTGGGGAGTAGCAATCAGCCCCAGCATTTT	CASSLAVGSSNQPQHF
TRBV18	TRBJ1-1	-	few	TGTGCCAGCTCTCCGGGCGGGGGCAGAGGTGAAGCTTTCTTT	CASSPGGGRGEAFF
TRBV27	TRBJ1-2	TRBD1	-	TGTGCCAGCAGCCGTCGAGGGGGCCTCTATGGCTACACCTTC	CASSRRGGLYGYTF
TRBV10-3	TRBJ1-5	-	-	TGTGCCATCAGGCCCGGCCCGGGGCAGCCCCAGCATTTT	CAIRPGPGQPQHF
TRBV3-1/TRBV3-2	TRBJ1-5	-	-	TGTGCCAGCAGCCCCCGACACTCCGGTCAGCCCCAGCATTTT	CASSPRHSGQPQHF
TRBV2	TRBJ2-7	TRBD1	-	TGTGCCAGCAGGCCCAGGGGGCTAAACTACGAGCAGTACTTC	CASRPRGLNYEQYF
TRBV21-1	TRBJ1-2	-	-	TGTGCCAGCAGCAAAATTCTAAGGGGGAGGGTAGGGGTTGCTATGGGCTACACCTTC	CASSKILRGRVGVAMGYTF
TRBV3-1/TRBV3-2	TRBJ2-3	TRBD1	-	TGTGCCAGCAGCACCCGGGCCGGACAGGATATCACAGATACGCAGTATTTT	CASSTRAGQDITDTQYF
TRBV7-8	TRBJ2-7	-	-	TGTGCCAGCAGCTTTGAGACAGAGTCCTACGAGCAGTACTTC	CASSFETESYEQYF
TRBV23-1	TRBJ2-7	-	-	TGCGCCAGCAGTCAATCGGGGGCAGACTCCTACGAGCAGTACTTC	CASSQSGADSYEQYF
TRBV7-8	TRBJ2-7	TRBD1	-	TGTGCCAGCAGCTGGGGACAGGTCTACGAGCAGTACTTC	CASSWGQVYEQYF
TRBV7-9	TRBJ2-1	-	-	TGTGCCAGCAAATTCCCTGGAGGGGGCTGGAATGAGCAGTTCTTC	CASKFPGGGWNEQFF
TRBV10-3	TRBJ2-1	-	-	TGTGCCATCAGTGCGGGACTCCCCAATGAGCAGTTCTTC	CAISAGLPNEQFF
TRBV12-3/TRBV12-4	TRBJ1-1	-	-	TGTGCCAGCAGTTTAATGCCTAGGGGTGAAGCTTTCTTT	CASSLMPRGEAFF
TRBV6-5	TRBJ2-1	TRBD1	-	TGTGCCAGCAGACCGGACAGGGACAAATACAATGAGCAGTTCTTC	CASRPDRDKYNEQFF
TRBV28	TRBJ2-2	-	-	TGTGCCAGCAGTTCCTCGAACACCGGGGAGCTGTTTTTT	CASSSSNTGELFF
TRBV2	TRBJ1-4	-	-	TGTGCCAGCAACGGGGACTATGAAAAACTGTTTTTT	CASNGDYEKLFF
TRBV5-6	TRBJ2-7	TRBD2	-	TGTGCCAGCAGCTTCGGACTAGCGGGGACGTCCTACGAGCAGTACTTC	CASSFGLAGTSYEQYF
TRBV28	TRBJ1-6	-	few	TGTGCCAGCAGAGGGGGATTTGTGAGTAATTCACCCCTCCACTTT	CASRGGFVSNSPLHF
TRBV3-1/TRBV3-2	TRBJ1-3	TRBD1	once	TGTGCCAGCAGCACGACAGGGTCTGGAAACACCATATATTTT	CASSTTGSGNTIYF
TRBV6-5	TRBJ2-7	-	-	TGTGCCAGCAGTTACTCGCACGACACCTACGAGCAGTACTTC	CASSYSHDTYEQYF
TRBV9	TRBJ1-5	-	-	TGTGCCAGCAGCGCGACAGGTGGGACCAATCAGCCCCAGCATTTT	CASSATGGTNQPQHF
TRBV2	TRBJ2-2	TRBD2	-	TGTGCCAGCCTGAAACTAGCGGGGGGGTCCGGGGAGCTGTTTTTT	CASLKLAGGSGELFF
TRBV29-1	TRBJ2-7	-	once	TGCAGCGTTCGTACAGGTGTCTCCTACGAGCAGTACTTC	CSVRTGVSYEQYF
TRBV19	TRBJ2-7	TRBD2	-	TGTGCCAGTAGTAAGGGGACTAGCGGGTACGAGCAGTACTTC	CASSKGTSGYEQYF
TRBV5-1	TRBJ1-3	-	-	TGCGCCAGCAGCCAGGAGGGCGAACAGAGCTCTGGAAACACCATATATTTT	CASSQEGEQSSGNTIYF
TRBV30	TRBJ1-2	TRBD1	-	TGTGCCTGGGGCGGGACAGGAGGATCTCGCTATGGCTACACCTTC	CAWGGTGGSRYGYTF
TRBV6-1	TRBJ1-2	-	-	TGTGCCAGCAGTGAAGTAGTCGGCTATGGCTACACCTTC	CASSEVVGYGYTF